This T cell receptor beta chain was profiled in a study of T cells after posttransplantation cyclophosphamide. Findings of the study overall: After PTCy, TRB diversity resembled that of CNI/methotrexate controls. Tissue-infiltrating T cells from skin or gut overlapped little with blood T cells.

Points on this clone: Its antigen remains unknown.

The CDR3 is 12 residues long. Trimming took off 3 bases at V and 8 bases at J, with 9 bases between the two ends. CDR1 and CDR2 (germline): SGHNT, YYREEE (reference sequence). Generated by immunoSEQ multiplex PCR, the TCRdb table keeps only in-frame clones and is missing some. Of roughly 30,000 clones in the sample, around nine tenths were seen once. The material sequenced was PBMCs. The chain employs TRBV5-4 and TRBJ2-1, with D tentatively TRBD1 (6 bases). This sequence was found in a woman in her forties with a blood cancer, CMV-positive, and with a related stem cell donor. The CDR3 DNA reads as TGTGCCAGCAGCTCACAGGGCTATGAGCAGTTCTTC. Its translation: CASSSQGYEQFF.